This is a list of T cell receptor beta chains from one sample in a study of T cell clonotyping in hematopoietic cell transplantation. The assay was immunoSEQ multiplex PCR, and TCRdb's table has in-frame clones only and misses some. The sample includes approximately 30,000 clones, about four fifths of them seen just once. This sample comprised peripheral blood mononuclear cells, obtained before stem cell transplant. The source of these receptors is a man aged 40-55 years with acute myeloid leukemia. Some clones in this sample may be carry-over from other donors' samples. CDR3s include the opening cysteine and the closing phenylalanine or tryptophan. The D gene is left open where the match is weak. Size is omitted from some rows. Given values are once, few, many or a class for expanded clones.

V gene	D gene	clone size	J gene	CDR3 DNA	CDR3 protein
TRBV30	TRBD1	-	TRBJ1-1	TGTGCCTGGAGTCTAGGGACAGACATACTCCATAACACTGAAGCTTTCTTT	CAWSLGTDILHNTEAFF
TRBV4-3	TRBD1	-	TRBJ2-7	TGCGCCAGCAGCCAAAACAGGGGGCAGACCTACGAGCAGTACTTC	CASSQNRGQTYEQYF
TRBV27	-	-	TRBJ2-7	TGTGCCAGCAGTTCAAATCAGGGAATTCAGGGCGAGCAGTACTTC	CASSSNQGIQGEQYF
TRBV5-1	TRBD1	-	TRBJ2-1	TGCGCCAGCAGCCAAAACGACAGGGTTGGTGAGCAGTTCTTC	CASSQNDRVGEQFF
TRBV2	-	-	TRBJ1-1	TGTGCCAGCAAAGGGGGAGGGAACACTGAAGCTTTCTTT	CASKGGGNTEAFF
TRBV27	TRBD1	-	TRBJ1-2	TGTGCCAGCAGTTTCGTGACAGGGTATGGCTACACCTTC	CASSFVTGYGYTF
TRBV30	-	-	TRBJ2-7	TGTGCCTGGAGTGTACGAGGAGCCTACGAGCAGTACTTC	CAWSVRGAYEQYF
TRBV5-1	-	once	TRBJ2-5	TGCGCCAGCAGCTTGCTCAGTTCGGAGACCCAGTACTTC	CASSLLSSETQYF
TRBV9	TRBD2	-	TRBJ2-5	TGTGCCAGCAGCGTAGGGCTAGCGGGACAAAACGGGAGGGAGACCCAGTACTTC	CASSVGLAGQNGRETQYF
TRBV11-2	TRBD1	-	TRBJ1-5	TGTGCCAGCAGCTCCTCAGGGGGAAAGAATCAGCCCCAGCATTTT	CASSSSGGKNQPQHF
TRBV12-2	-	-	TRBJ2-6	TGTGCAAGTCGCGAGACGGGACAGGGGGCGAGAGGGGCCAACGTCCTGACTTTC	CASRETGQGARGANVLTF
TRBV5-1	-	once	TRBJ1-1	TGCGCCAGCAGCTTGGGGGGGGCCATGAACACTGAAGCTTTCTTT	CASSLGGAMNTEAFF
TRBV7-6	TRBD2	-	TRBJ2-2	TGTGCCAGCAGCTTACGGGGGGTCAACACCGGGGAGCTGTTTTTT	CASSLRGVNTGELFF
TRBV10-3	-	few	TRBJ2-1	TGTGCCATCGAGGGTAGAGGAGATGAGCAGTTCTTC	CAIEGRGDEQFF
TRBV2	-	-	TRBJ1-5	TGTGCCAGCAGTGAAGGGGCTAGTATTAATCAGCCCCAGCATTTT	CASSEGASINQPQHF
TRBV7-8	-	-	TRBJ1-1	TGTGCCAGCAGCCCAGCGAGGACGAACACTGAAGCTTTCTTT	CASSPARTNTEAFF
TRBV11-2	-	-	TRBJ2-1	TGTGCCAGCAGCTTCCTAAACCGTGGAGAGCAGTTCTTC	CASSFLNRGEQFF
TRBV6-5	TRBD1	-	TRBJ1-2	TGTGCCAGCAGTTACACCCAGGGGGGATTAAGTGGCTACACCTTC	CASSYTQGGLSGYTF
TRBV5-1	TRBD1	once	TRBJ2-1	TGCGCCAGCAGCATCTCCGTGGACAGGGCCTACAATGAGCAGTTCTTC	CASSISVDRAYNEQFF
TRBV11-3	-	few	TRBJ2-7	TGTGCCAGCAGCTCCAGGACCGAGGGTCGGCAGTACTTC	CASSSRTEGRQYF
TRBV7-9	-	-	TRBJ1-2	TGTGCCAGCAGCTCGCAGGGGAGCTATGGCTACACCTTC	CASSSQGSYGYTF
TRBV15	-	few	TRBJ1-2	TGTGCCACCAGCACGTTAAATGGCTACACCTTC	CATSTLNGYTF
TRBV5-1	-	-	TRBJ2-5	TGCGCCAGCAGCTTGGCCTCCGCCTTTGGAGGGGAGACCCAGTACTTC	CASSLASAFGGETQYF
TRBV7-9	-	-	TRBJ1-6	TGTGCCAGCAGCGCCTTTGAGGGGAGCTCCTATAATTCACCCCTCCACTTT	CASSAFEGSSYNSPLHF
TRBV4-3	-	few	TRBJ1-1	TGCGCCAGCAGCCCTCTGGTGGGAGGGACGAACACTGAAGCTTTCTTT	CASSPLVGGTNTEAFF
TRBV2	-	few	TRBJ2-7	TGTGCCAGCAGTGTCCAGCTGGAATCCGAGCAGTACTTC	CASSVQLESEQYF
TRBV11-3	-	-	TRBJ2-6	TGTGCCAGCAGCCCGGGGAATCCTGGGGCCAACGTCCTGACTTTC	CASSPGNPGANVLTF
TRBV5-4	TRBD1	-	TRBJ2-3	TGTGCCAGCAGCTTGCAACCTACAGGGGCAGATACGCAGTATTTT	CASSLQPTGADTQYF
TRBV28	TRBD1	few	TRBJ2-7	TGTGCCTCAGGACAGGGTCCCTACGAGCAGTACTTC	CASGQGPYEQYF
TRBV7-8	TRBD1	few	TRBJ2-1	TGTGCCAGCAGTACTCTGGGACAGGGGGCGAATGAGCAGTTCTTC	CASSTLGQGANEQFF
TRBV6-5	TRBD2	-	TRBJ2-1	TGTGCCAGCAGTTCCCTAGCGGGAGGGCGCGATGGTGAGCAGTTCTTC	CASSSLAGGRDGEQFF
TRBV6-1	-	-	TRBJ2-2	TGTGCCAGCAGTGAAGGCAGGCTGAACACCGGGGAGCTGTTTTTT	CASSEGRLNTGELFF
TRBV4-3	TRBD1	-	TRBJ1-4	TGCGCCAGCAGCCTGACAGGGGGAATTGAAAAACTGTTTTTT	CASSLTGGIEKLFF
TRBV7-9	TRBD1	-	TRBJ2-2	TGTGCCAGCAGAATAGACAGGGCGAACACCGGGGAGCTGTTTTTT	CASRIDRANTGELFF
TRBV11-3	-	-	TRBJ1-5	TGTGCCAGCAGTTCCCAGCGGGGCAGCAATCAGCCCCAGCATTTT	CASSSQRGSNQPQHF
TRBV6-5	-	-	TRBJ1-1	TGTGCCAGCAGTTACCTAGGGACCTTGAACACTGAAGCTTTCTTT	CASSYLGTLNTEAFF
TRBV2	TRBD2	few	TRBJ2-2	TGTGCCAGCAAAGCGGGAGCCTACACCGGGGAGCTGTTTTTT	CASKAGAYTGELFF
TRBV4-1	TRBD2	-	TRBJ2-1	TGCGCCAGCAGTCCATGGACTAGCGGCAATGAGCAGTTCTTC	CASSPWTSGNEQFF
TRBV28	-	-	TRBJ1-2	TGTGCCAGCAGTTTAAGTTGGCGCTATGGCTACACCTTC	CASSLSWRYGYTF
TRBV7-2	TRBD1	few	TRBJ1-6	TGTGCCAGCAGCTCATCGCCACAGGGGAATTCACCCCTCCACTTT	CASSSSPQGNSPLHF
TRBV5-1	-	-	TRBJ2-3	TGCGCCAGCAGCTTGGATGGCGGGCCAGGCCGCACAGATACGCAGTATTTT	CASSLDGGPGRTDTQYF
TRBV7-3	-	-	TRBJ1-1	TGTGCCAGCAGCTCCGGTACAGGGACTGAAGCTTTCTTT	CASSSGTGTEAFF
TRBV5-1	TRBD1	-	TRBJ1-2	TGCGCCAGCAGCTTGCCCGGGACAGGGGGTCTTGGCTACACCTTC	CASSLPGTGGLGYTF